The source of this T cell receptor beta chain is a study of human T cells and chemical hapten exposure. Whole-study context: Slight differences in pooled library volume were the main source of varying TCR yields across samples.

This clonotype was observed a few times. It was unfractionated whole blood from which total RNA was extracted. TCRdb itself ran the 5' RACE reads through MiXCR, one entry per CDR3 protein. This table has approximately 110,000 distinct CDR3 sequences, around 20% appearing once. The sequence derives from a human donor in good health.

The CDR3 DNA reads as TGCAGCGTCGTAGGATTTGACGAGCAGTACTTC. Protein: CSVVGFDEQYF. This chain links TRBV29-1 with TRBJ2-7; no definite D call. Trimming pared 6 bases from V and 5 bases from J, leaving 11 bases between. CDR1 is SQVTM and CDR2 is ANQGSEA in the germline V gene. The CDR3 has 11 residues.